This T cell receptor beta chain was found in a study of shared clonotypes between healthy human individuals. Notes on the study in general: When compared with the clonotypes that were shared by all four sorted-subset donors, the non-shared clonotypes turned out to have lower generation probabilities. The rarefaction results pointed to incomplete sorted-subset sequencing despite large depth.

J gave up 2 bases and V 1 base, and 1 base lay outside the gene matches. The CDR3 has 14 residues. Germline CDR1 reads SGHDT; CDR2 reads YYEEEE. This clone occurred once. Its antigen is unknown. This CDR3 is also generated by other DNA sequences in the sample. In the study's own analysis: Owing to the provision of junction-only sequences devoid of quality scores by immunoSEQ, filtering differed. The repertoire was sequenced with immunoSEQ multiplex PCR; TCRdb's copy has only in-frame clones and lacks some. D and trimming were read from the DNA, whereas the V and J calls and clone size are those reported in that table. The table shows about 2.1 million clones, with roughly 95% occurring only once. Naive CD8 cells comprised CD45RO-negative, CCR7-positively selected cells, excluding terminally differentiated effector memory CD45RA+ cells. Every donor was a Caucasian adult from Nashville, Tennessee.

The clonotype was recovered from a man between 18 and 35 years old in good health. Some clones in this sample may be carry-over from other donors' samples. The chain couples TRBV5-6 to TRBJ2-7; TRBD2 agrees at 9 bases. Specimen: naive CD8+ T cells from PBMCs. CDR3: CASSLSGRPYEQYF. Written as DNA, the CDR3 is TGTGCCAGCAGCTTGAGCGGGAGGCCCTACGAGCAGTACTTC.